The source of this T cell receptor (beta chain) is a study of T-cell memory formation after mild COVID-19. The V end lost 2 bases, the J end lost 2 bases, and 9 bases lay between the germline ends. Looked up from germline, CDR1 is KGHSH and CDR2 is LQKENI. The CDR3 has 14 residues. UMIs and sample barcodes were carried by the TCR alpha and TCR beta cDNA libraries that 5'RACE produced using constant-segment primers. TCRdb re-derived calls from the 5' RACE reads in MiXCR, one entry per CDR3 protein. The top ten hold approximately 25% of the sample, which has around 250,000 distinct CDR3 sequences, 15% to 20% seen once. In this sample, this clonotype turned up a few times. What it binds is not known. Findings of the study overall: Clones that contracted from day 15 to 85 were balanced CD4/CD8, while later expanders leaned CD4+.

This receptor was taken from a man aged 18 to 35 who had mild COVID-19 (a few samples of this study predate the infection). Cell type and time point are not known. The sequenced sample consisted of PBMCs or a T cell subset sorted from them (not recorded which). The chain uses TRBV18 and TRBJ1-2, with no clear D. In DNA, the CDR3 is TGTGCCAGCTCACCAGTTAATGAAAACTATGGCTACACCTTC. Amino acid sequence: CASSPVNENYGYTF.